The 26 T cell receptor beta chains given below trace back to one sample, sequenced in a study of neurological immune-mediated disorders. MiXCR was run by TCRdb on the 5' RACE reads, yielding one entry per CDR3 protein. The sample contains about 46,000 distinct CDR3 sequences, approximately 2.8% of which appear only once. Material: PBMCs. All receptors come from a woman between 50 and 59 years old with multiple sclerosis.

This clonotype was found a few times. This may arise from a read error, as a much more abundant clone is one base away. This chain connects TRBV7-9 to TRBJ1-6; TRBD1 is a possible D gene (5 bases). Germline lookup yields CDR1 SEHNR and CDR2 FQNEAQ (reference sequence). This CDR3 comprises 13 residues. CDR3 bases: TGTGCCAGCACTGGGGGAGGGAATTCACCCCTCAACTTT. Amino acids: CASTGGGNSPLNF.

This clonotype was counted at least ten times. The chain combines TRBV7-2 with TRBJ1-6; D call uncertain. Per germline, CDR1 SGHTA and CDR2 FQGNSA. The CDR3 sequence is 12 residues long. V was cut by 5 bases and J by 9 bases, with 8 bases left in between. Here the CDR3 DNA reads TGTGCCAGCAGCCCGAGGGCTTCACCCCTCCACTTT. It translates to CASSPRASPLHF.

This clonotype showed up many times. The chain has TRBV6-5 and TRBJ2-3; D assignment may be TRBD1 or TRBD2 (6 bases each). CDR1 is MNHEY, CDR2 SVGAGI, per germline. The V end lost 5 bases, the J end lost 5 bases, and 17 bases lay between the germline ends. This CDR3 comprises 15 residues. The CDR3: CASSRGGVGQDTQYF. CDR3 DNA: TGTGCCAGCAGTCGAGGAGGGGTGGGACAAGATACGCAGTATTTT.

Many counts were recorded for this clonotype. This chain links TRBV5-1 with TRBJ1-1, with D perhaps matching TRBD1 (6 bases). Trimming cost V 0 bases and J 8 bases, with 8 bases left between them. This CDR3 is 12 amino acids long. Germline CDR1 reads SGHRS; CDR2 reads YFSETQ. DNA of the CDR3: TGCGCCAGCAGCTTGGGACAGGCAGAAGCTTTCTTT. Translating it yields CASSLGQAEAFF.

Turning to this clonotype: A much larger clone differs from this one at a single base, so this may be a read error. The chain carries TRBV2 and TRBJ2-5; D is possibly TRBD2 (7 bases). Trimming took 5 bases from V and 5 from J, leaving 15 bases between them. The CDR3 covers 14 residues. Per germline, CDR1 SNHLY and CDR2 FYNNEI. CDR3 DNA: TGTGCCAGCAGTCCGGGAAAGGGGGGGGAGACCCAGTACTTC. Protein sequence: CASSPGKGGETQYF.

This clonotype has a count of ten or more. The chain employs TRBV5-1 and TRBJ2-3, with a possible D match to TRBD2 (7 bases). There are 16 residues in the CDR3. The V and J ends lost 4 bases and 4 bases respectively, with 19 bases between them. Germline CDR1 is SGHRS and CDR2 is YFSETQ. The CDR3 DNA is TGCGCCAGCAGCCCCATCCCGGGGGGCGCATCAGATACGCAGTATTTT. This translates into CASSPIPGGASDTQYF.

This clonotype appeared many times. The V and J genes are TRBV20-1 and TRBJ2-1; the D gene could be TRBD1 or TRBD2 (5 bases each). Deletions cut 5 bases from V and 5 bases from J, with 28 bases between. The CDR3 has 18 residues. Germline V lookup: CDR1 DFQATT, CDR2 SNEGSKA (reference sequence). This chain's CDR3 is CSAGDPRGTRPLDNEQFF. The CDR3 bases are TGCAGTGCTGGGGACCCTAGGGGTACTAGGCCCCTCGACAATGAGCAGTTCTTC.

This clonotype came up many times. The chain employs TRBV5-1 and TRBJ2-3, with D possibly being TRBD2 (5 bases). V lost 0 bases and J 0 bases, leaving 8 bases between the germline ends. The CDR3 runs to 15 residues. Germline V lookup: CDR1 SGHRS, CDR2 YFSETQ. The CDR3 protein is CASSLDAGSTDTQYF. CDR3 DNA sequence: TGCGCCAGCAGCTTGGATGCGGGCAGCACAGATACGCAGTATTTT.

This clonotype has at least ten counts. The chain has TRBV5-1 and TRBJ2-1; D perhaps matches TRBD2 (6 bases). Germline assignment: CDR1 SGHRS and CDR2 YFSETQ. Trimming pared 2 bases from V and 7 bases from J, leaving 10 bases between. This CDR3 is built from 13 residues. CDR3 sequence: CASSLGGMNEQFF. The CDR3 nucleotides read TGCGCCAGCAGCTTAGGAGGGATGAATGAGCAGTTCTTC.

There are many counts of this clonotype. V gene TRBV20-1 combines with J gene TRBJ1-3; TRBD1 agrees at 9 bases. Germline V gene sequence: CDR1 DFQATT, CDR2 SNEGSKA (reference sequence). This CDR3 has 19 residues. The V gene end was trimmed by 2 bases and the J gene end by 0 bases; junction bases not matched to a gene: 14. The CDR3: CSARLLPGTGSFSGNTIYF. CDR3 DNA sequence: TGCAGTGCTAGACTACTACCCGGGACAGGGTCCTTCTCTGGAAACACCATATATTTT.

This clonotype occurred many times. The CDR3 DNA follows: TGTGCCAGCAGCCAAGCAGCAAGAGGAATTGAGGCTTTCTTT. Translating gives CASSQAARGIEAFF. This chain connects TRBV3-1 to TRBJ1-1; D ambiguous. The CDR3 loop spans 14 amino acids. CDR1 is LGHDT and CDR2 is YNNKEL in the germline V gene (reference sequence). Trimming took 1 base from V and 11 from J, leaving 17 bases between them.

This clonotype was observed many times. V usage is TRBV12-3 or TRBV12-4 and J usage is TRBJ1-1; a possible D gene is TRBD1 (6 bases). The ends were cut back, 4 bases at V and 8 bases at J, with 14 bases in the middle. The CDR3 has 13 amino acids. DNA for the CDR3: TGTGCCAGCAGTTCCGTAGGGACAAGCGAAGCTTTCTTT. It translates to CASSSVGTSEAFF.

This clonotype was detected many times. The V call is TRBV7-8, the J call TRBJ1-1; D may be TRBD1 (5 bases). Trimming took off 5 bases at V and 0 bases at J, with 10 bases between the two ends. The length of the CDR3 is 14 residues. In germline, CDR1 is SGHVS, CDR2 FQNEAQ. The CDR3 region is CASSRGRMNTEAFF. Here the CDR3 DNA reads TGTGCCAGCAGCAGGGGCAGGATGAACACTGAAGCTTTCTTT.

This clonotype was detected ten times or more. The chain employs TRBV18 and TRBJ1-2; D may be TRBD1 (5 bases). This CDR3 has 19 amino acids. Germline V gene sequence: CDR1 KGHSH, CDR2 LQKENI. Trimming took off 4 bases at V and 0 bases at J, with 24 bases between the two ends. CDR3 DNA sequence: TGTGCCAGCTCACAAGCCACATGGGACCGTACTTCCGCTAACTATGGCTACACCTTC. It encodes CASSQATWDRTSANYGYTF.

This clonotype occurred many times. The rearrangement uses TRBV3-1 and TRBJ2-3; TRBD2 matches at 8 bases. Germline V gene lookup returns CDR1 LGHDT and CDR2 YNNKEL (reference sequence). Trimming at V came to 0 bases and at J to 4 bases, leaving 9 bases not matched to a gene. This CDR3 is built from 17 residues. CDR3 nucleotides: TGTGCCAGCAGCCAAGAATGGGGGCGGGGGGTCCCAGATACGCAGTATTTT. Its protein is CASSQEWGRGVPDTQYF.

In this sample, this clonotype turned up many times. This chain connects TRBV2 to TRBJ2-7; either TRBD1 or TRBD2 may supply D (6 bases each). The CDR3 extends over 15 amino acids. The V end lost 8 bases, the J end lost 6 bases, and 23 bases lay between the germline ends. The V gene's germline CDR1 is SNHLY and CDR2 FYNNEI. CDR3 nucleotides: TGTGCCAGCGGGGGGCGGGGTTCTATAAACCTCGAGCAGTACGTC. Translated: CASGGRGSINLEQYV.

V and J are TRBV6-5 and TRBJ2-2; no reliable D call. The CDR3 totals 13 residues. CDR1 and CDR2 (germline): MNHEY, SVGAGI. V lost 4 bases and J lost 4, with 7 bases in between. In DNA, the CDR3 is TGTGCCAGCAGTTTGGAAGGCACCGGGGAGCTGTTTTTT. Translating it yields CASSLEGTGELFF.

The sample holds many counts of this clonotype. This chain connects TRBV20-1 to TRBJ2-4; D is possibly TRBD1 (6 bases). Germline V gene data show CDR1 as DFQATT and CDR2 as SNEGSKA (reference sequence). The CDR3 totals 14 residues. V lost 4 bases to trimming and J lost 8 bases, with 18 bases between them. The CDR3 nucleotides are TGCAGTGCTACAAACAGGGCGAGGGCGGACATTCAGTACTTC. This translates into CSATNRARADIQYF.

This clonotype came up many times. J is TRBJ2-2 and V is TRBV20-1; TRBD2 matches 9 bases. V was clipped by 5 bases and J by 2 bases; unmatched bases: 12. Germline V CDR1 and CDR2: DFQATT, SNEGSKA (reference sequence). The CDR3 is made up of 17 amino acids. The CDR3 here is CSASSSGLAENTGELFF. The CDR3 bases are TGCAGTGCTTCTTCCTCGGGACTAGCAGAAAACACCGGGGAGCTGTTTTTT.

This clonotype was detected ten times or more. The J gene is TRBJ1-1, the V gene TRBV20-1, with D unclear. This CDR3 spans 12 amino acids. Trimming took 1 base from V and 5 from J, leaving 8 bases between them. Looked up from germline, CDR1 is DFQATT and CDR2 is SNEGSKA (reference sequence). The CDR3 spells CSARVGVTEAFF. The DNA of the CDR3 is TGCAGTGCTAGAGTTGGGGTTACTGAAGCTTTCTTT.

This clonotype was detected many times. CDR3 coding DNA: TGCGCCAGCAGCACCCAGGGTCCAGGTACCGGGGAGCTGTTTTTT. Its translation is CASSTQGPGTGELFF. This sequence joins TRBV5-1 and TRBJ2-2; TRBD1 might be the D (5 bases). Germline V gene sequence: CDR1 SGHRS, CDR2 YFSETQ. V dropped 4 bases and J dropped 5 bases, with 15 bases sitting between them. The CDR3 runs 15 residues.

This clonotype occurred many times. The chain recombines TRBV10-2 with TRBJ2-1; 7 bases fit TRBD1. Germline V CDR1 and CDR2: WSHSY, SAAADI. The CDR3 spans 15 residues. V shed 5 bases and J 0 bases; nucleotides not matched to a gene: 4. For the CDR3, the DNA is TGCGCCAGCAGTCAAAGACAGGGCTCCTACAATGAGCAGTTCTTC. Encoded protein: CASSQRQGSYNEQFF.

For this clonotype: A much larger clone differs from this one at a single base, so this may be a read error. The rearrangement links TRBV5-5 to TRBJ2-2; no firm D call. Germline-derived CDR1 and CDR2 are SGHKS and YYEKEE (reference sequence). The CDR3 length is 16 residues. Trimming took off 1 base at V and 4 bases at J, with 14 bases between the two ends. CDR3 bases: TGTGCCAGCAGCTTGTGCCCCTCCGGAATCACCGGGGAGCTGTTTTTT. This translates into CASSLCPSGITGELFF.

This clonotype showed up many times. V gene TRBV7-9 combines with J gene TRBJ2-3, with D perhaps TRBD2 (6 bases). Trimming took 4 bases from V and 6 from J, leaving 17 bases between them. This CDR3 comprises 15 residues. Germline CDR1 is SEHNR and CDR2 is FQNEAQ (reference sequence). Here the CDR3 reads CASSSSNTRGDTQYF. The DNA for the CDR3 is TGTGCCAGCAGCTCCTCGAACACCCGGGGGGATACGCAGTATTTT. Full variable domain (remainder filled in from reference TRBV7-9 and TRBJ2-3): DTGVSQNPRHKITKRGQNVTFRCDPISEHNRLYWYRQTLGQGPEFLTYFQNEAQLEKSRLLSDRFSAERPKGSFSTLEIQRTEQGDSAMYLCASSSSNTRGDTQYFGPGTRLTVL.

This clonotype came up many times. V usage is TRBV25-1 and J usage is TRBJ2-4, with 14 bases aligning to TRBD2. J gave up 15 bases and V 2 bases, and 6 bases lay outside the gene matches. CDR1 and CDR2 (germline): MGHDK, SYGVNS. The length of the CDR3 is 14 residues. CDR3 nucleotide sequence: TGTGCCAGCAGTGAACGACTAGCGGGAGGGCCCTCGTACTTC. Its protein product is CASSERLAGGPSYF.

Ten or more counts support this clonotype. The chain has TRBV20-1 and TRBJ1-2, with D possibly TRBD1 on 6 matching bases. Germline assignment: CDR1 DFQATT and CDR2 SNEGSKA (reference sequence). This CDR3 is built from 14 residues. Trimming shortened V by 4 bases and J by 1 base, and 13 bases separated the two germline ends. Here the CDR3 reads CSAKAPGDNYGYTF. CDR3 in DNA: TGCAGTGCTAAAGCCCCAGGGGATAACTATGGCTACACCTTC.